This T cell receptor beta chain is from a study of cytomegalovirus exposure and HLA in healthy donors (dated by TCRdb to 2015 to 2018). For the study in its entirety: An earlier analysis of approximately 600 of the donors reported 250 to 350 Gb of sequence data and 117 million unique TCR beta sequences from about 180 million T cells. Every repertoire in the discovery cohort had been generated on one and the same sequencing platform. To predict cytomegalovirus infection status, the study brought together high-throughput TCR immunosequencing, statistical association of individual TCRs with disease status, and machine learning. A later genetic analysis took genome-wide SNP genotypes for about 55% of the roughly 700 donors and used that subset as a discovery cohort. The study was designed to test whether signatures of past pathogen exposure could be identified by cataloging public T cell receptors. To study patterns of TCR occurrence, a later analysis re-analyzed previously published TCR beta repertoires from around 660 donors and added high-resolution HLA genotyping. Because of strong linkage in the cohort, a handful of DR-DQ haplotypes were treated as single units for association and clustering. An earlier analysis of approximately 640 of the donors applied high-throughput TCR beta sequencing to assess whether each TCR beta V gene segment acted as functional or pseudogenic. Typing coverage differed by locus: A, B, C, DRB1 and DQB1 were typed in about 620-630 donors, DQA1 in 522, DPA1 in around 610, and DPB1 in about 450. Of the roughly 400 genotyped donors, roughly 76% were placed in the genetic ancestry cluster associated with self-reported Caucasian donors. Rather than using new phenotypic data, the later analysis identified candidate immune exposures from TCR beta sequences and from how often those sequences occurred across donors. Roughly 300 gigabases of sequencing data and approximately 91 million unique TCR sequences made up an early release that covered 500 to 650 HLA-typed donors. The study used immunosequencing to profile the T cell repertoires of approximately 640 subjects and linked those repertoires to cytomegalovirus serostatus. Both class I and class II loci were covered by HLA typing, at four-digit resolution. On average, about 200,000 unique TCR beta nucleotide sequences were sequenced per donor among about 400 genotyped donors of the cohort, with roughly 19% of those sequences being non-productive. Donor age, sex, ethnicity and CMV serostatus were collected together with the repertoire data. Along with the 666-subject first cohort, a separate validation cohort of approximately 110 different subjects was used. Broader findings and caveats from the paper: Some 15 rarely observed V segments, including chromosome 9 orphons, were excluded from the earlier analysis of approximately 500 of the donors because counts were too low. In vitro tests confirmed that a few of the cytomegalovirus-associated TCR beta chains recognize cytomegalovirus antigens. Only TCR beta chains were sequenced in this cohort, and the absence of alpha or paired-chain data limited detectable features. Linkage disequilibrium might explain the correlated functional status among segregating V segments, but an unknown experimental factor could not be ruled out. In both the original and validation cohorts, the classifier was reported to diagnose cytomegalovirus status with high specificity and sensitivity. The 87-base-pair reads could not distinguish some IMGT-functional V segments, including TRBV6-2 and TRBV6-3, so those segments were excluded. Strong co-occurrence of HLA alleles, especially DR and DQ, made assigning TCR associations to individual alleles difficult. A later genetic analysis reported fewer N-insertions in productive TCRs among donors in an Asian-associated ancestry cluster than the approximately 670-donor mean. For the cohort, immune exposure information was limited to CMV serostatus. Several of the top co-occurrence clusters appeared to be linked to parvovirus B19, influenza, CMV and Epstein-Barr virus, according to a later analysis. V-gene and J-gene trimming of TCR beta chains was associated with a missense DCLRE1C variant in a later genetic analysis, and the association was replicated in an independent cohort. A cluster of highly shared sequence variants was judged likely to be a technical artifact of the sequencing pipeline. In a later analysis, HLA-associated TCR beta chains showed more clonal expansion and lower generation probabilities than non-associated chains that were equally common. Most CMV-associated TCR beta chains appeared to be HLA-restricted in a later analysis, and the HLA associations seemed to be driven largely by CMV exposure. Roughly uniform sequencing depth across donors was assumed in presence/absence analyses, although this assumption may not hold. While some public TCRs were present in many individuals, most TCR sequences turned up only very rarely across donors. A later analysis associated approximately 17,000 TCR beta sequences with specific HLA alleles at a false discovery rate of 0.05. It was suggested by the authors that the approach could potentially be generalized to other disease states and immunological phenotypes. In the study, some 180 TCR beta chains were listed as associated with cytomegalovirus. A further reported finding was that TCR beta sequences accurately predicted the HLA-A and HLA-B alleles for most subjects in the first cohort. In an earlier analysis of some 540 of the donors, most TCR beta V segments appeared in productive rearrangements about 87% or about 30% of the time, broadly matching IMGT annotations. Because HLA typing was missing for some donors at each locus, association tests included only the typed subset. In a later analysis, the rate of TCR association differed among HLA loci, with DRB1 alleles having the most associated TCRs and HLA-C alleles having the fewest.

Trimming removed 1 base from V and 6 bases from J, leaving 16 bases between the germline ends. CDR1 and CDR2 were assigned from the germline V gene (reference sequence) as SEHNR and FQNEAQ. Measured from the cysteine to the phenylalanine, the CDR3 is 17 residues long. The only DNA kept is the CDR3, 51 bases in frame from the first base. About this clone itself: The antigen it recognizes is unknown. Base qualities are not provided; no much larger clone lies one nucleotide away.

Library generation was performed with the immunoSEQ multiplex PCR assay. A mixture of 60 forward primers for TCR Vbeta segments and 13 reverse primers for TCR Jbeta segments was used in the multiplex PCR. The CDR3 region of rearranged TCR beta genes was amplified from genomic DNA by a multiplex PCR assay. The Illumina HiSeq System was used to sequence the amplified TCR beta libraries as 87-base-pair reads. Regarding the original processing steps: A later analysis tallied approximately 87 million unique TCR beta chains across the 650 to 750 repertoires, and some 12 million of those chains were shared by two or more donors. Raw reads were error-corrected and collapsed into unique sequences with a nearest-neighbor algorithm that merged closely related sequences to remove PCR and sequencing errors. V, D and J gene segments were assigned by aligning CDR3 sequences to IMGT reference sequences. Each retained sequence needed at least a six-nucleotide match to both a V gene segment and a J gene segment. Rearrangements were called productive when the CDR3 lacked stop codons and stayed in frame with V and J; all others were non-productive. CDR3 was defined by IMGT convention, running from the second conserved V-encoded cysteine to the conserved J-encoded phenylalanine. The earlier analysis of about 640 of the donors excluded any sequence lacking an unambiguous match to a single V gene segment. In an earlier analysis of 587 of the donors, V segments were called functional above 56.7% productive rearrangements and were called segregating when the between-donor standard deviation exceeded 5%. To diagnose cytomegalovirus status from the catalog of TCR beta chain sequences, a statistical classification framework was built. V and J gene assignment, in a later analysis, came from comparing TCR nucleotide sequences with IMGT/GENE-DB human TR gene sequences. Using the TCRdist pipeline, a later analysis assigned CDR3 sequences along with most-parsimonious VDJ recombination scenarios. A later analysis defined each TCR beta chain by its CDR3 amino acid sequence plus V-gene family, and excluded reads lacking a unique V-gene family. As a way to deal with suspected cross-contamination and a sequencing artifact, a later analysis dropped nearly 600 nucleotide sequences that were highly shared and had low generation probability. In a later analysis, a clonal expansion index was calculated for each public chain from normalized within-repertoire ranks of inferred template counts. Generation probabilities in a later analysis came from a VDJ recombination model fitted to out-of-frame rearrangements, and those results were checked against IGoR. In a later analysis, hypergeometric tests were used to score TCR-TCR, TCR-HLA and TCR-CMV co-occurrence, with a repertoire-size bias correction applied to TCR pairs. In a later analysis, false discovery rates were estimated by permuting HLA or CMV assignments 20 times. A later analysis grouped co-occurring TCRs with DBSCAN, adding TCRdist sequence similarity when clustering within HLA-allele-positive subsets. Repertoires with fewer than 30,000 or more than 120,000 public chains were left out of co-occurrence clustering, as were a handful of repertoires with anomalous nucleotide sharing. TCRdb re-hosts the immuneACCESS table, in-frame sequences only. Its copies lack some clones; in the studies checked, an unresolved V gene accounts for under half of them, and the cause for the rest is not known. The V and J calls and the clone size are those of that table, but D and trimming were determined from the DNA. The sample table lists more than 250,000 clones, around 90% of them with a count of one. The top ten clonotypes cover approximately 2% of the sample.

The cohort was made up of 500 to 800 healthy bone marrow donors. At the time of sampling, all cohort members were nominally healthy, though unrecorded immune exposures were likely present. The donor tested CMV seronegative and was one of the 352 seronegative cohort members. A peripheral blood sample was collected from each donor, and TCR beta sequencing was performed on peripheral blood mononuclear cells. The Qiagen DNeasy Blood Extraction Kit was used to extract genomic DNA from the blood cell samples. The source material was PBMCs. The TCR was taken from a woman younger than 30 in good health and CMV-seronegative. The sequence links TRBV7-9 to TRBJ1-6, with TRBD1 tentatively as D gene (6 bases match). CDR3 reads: CASSLDRLGRGNSPLHF. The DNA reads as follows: TGTGCCAGCAGCTTAGATAGGCTCGGCAGGGGTAATTCACCCCTCCACTTT.